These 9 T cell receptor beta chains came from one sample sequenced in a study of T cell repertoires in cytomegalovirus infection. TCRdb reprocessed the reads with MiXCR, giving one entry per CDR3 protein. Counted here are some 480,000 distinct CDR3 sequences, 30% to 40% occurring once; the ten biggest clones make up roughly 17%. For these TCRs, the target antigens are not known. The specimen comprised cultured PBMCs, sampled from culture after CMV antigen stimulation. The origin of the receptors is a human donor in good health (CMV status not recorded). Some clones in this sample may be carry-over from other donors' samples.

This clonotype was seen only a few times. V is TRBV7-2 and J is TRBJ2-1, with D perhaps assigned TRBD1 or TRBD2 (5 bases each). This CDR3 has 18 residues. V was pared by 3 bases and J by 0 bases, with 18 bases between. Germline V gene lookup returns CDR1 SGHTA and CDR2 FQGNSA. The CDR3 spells CASSLMGPSTSSYNEQFF. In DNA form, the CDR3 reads TGTGCCAGCAGCTTGATGGGACCTTCAACGAGCTCCTACAATGAGCAGTTCTTC.

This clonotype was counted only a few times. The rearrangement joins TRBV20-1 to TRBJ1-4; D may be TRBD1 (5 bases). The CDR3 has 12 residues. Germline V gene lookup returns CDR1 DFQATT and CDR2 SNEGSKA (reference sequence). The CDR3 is CTARGGNEKLFF. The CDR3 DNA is TGCACCGCCCGGGGCGGGAATGAAAAACTGTTTTTT.

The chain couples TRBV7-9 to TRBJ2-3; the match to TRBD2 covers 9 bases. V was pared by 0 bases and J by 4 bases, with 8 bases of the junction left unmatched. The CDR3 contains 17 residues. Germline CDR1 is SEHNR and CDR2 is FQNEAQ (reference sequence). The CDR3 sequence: CASSLAPSGKRPDTQYF. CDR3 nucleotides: TGTGCCAGCAGCTTAGCGCCTAGCGGGAAGAGGCCAGATACGCAGTATTTT.

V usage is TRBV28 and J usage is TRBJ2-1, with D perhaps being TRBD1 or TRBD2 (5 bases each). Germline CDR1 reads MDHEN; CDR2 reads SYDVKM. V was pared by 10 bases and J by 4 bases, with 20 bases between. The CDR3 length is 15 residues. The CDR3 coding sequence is TGTGCCACCTTACCGCCGGGACGGATATACAATGAGCAGTTCTTC. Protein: CATLPPGRIYNEQFF.

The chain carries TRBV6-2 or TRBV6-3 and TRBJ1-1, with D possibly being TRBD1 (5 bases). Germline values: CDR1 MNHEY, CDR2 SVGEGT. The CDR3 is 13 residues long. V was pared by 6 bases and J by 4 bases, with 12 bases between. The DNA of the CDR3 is TGTGCCAGCAGAAGACCGGGGGTCACTGAAGCTTTCTTT. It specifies CASRRPGVTEAFF.

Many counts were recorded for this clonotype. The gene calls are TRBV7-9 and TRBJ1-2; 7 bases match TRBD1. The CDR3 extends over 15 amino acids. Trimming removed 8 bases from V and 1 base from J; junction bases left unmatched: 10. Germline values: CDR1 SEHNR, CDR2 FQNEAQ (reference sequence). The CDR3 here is CASAGDSILNYGYTF. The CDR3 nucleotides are TGTGCCAGCGCGGGGGACAGCATCCTTAACTATGGCTACACCTTC.

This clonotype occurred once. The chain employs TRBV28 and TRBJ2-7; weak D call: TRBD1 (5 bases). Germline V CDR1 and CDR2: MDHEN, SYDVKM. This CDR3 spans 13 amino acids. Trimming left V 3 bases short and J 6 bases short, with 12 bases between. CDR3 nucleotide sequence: TGTGCCAGCAGTTTGGGGCGCCCCCCCGAGCAGTACTTC. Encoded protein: CASSLGRPPEQYF.

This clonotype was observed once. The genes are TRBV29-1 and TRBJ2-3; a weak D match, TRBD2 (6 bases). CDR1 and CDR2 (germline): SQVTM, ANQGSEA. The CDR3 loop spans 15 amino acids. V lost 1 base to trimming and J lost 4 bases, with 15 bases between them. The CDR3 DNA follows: TGCAGCGTTGAAGTGGGCGGGATGGGAGCAGATACGCAGTATTTT. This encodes CSVEVGGMGADTQYF.

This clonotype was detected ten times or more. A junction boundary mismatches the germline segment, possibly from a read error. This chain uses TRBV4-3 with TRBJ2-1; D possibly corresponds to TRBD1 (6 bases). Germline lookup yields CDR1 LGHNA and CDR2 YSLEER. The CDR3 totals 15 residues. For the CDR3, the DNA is TGTGCCAGCAGCCAGGGGACGTCCTCCTACAATGAGCAGTTCTTC. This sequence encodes CASSQGTSSYNEQFF.